The following is a TCR beta chain sequence with its context. This sample is drawn from a study of blood T cell repertoires in COVID-19. TCRdb keeps only in-frame clones here, not all; method: immunoSEQ multiplex PCR. This table holds approximately 150,000 clones, about four fifths found once. Germline CDR1 LNHDA, CDR2 SQIVND (reference sequence). V shed 2 bases, J shed 3 bases, and the junction held 5 bases outside the gene matches. The CDR3 covers 16 residues. The source of this sequence is a woman aged 55-69 years with COVID-19, enrolled during active disease. Sequencing was carried out using peripheral blood. The V gene is TRBV19, the J gene TRBJ2-2, with 8 bases fitting TRBD2. The CDR3 bases are TGTGCCAGTAGTATACGGCGGGAGGATTACACCGGGGAGCTGTTTTTT. The encoded protein is CASSIRREDYTGELFF.